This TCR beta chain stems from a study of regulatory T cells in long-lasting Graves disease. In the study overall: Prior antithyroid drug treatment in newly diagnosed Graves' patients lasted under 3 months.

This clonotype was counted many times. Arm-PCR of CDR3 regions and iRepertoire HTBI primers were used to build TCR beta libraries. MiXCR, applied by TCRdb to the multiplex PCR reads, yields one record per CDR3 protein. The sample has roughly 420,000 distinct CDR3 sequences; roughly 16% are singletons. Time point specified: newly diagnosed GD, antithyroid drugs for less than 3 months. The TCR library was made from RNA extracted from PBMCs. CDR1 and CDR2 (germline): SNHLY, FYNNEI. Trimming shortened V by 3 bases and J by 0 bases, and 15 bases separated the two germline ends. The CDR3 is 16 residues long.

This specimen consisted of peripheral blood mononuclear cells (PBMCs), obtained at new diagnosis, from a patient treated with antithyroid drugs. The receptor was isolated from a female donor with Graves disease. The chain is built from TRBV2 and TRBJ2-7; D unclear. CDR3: CASSEVARWSSYEQYF. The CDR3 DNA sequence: TGTGCCAGCAGTGAGGTGGCACGGTGGAGCTCCTACGAGCAGTACTTC. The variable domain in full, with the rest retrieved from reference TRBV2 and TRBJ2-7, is EPEVTQTPSHQVTQMGQEVILRCVPISNHLYFYWYRQILGQKVEFLVSFYNNEISEKSEIFDDQFSVERPDGSNFTLKIRSTKLEDSAMYFCASSEVARWSSYEQYFGPGTRLTVT.